In its sample, the clone carrying this TCR beta chain was seen once. Germline V gives CDR1 SGHNT, CDR2 YYREEE (reference sequence). After removal of 0 bases from V and 5 bases from J, the junction contained 7 bases not matched to a gene. This CDR3 region has 15 residues. Authors' analysis steps: Amplification with reference gene primers provided the estimates of nucleated cell counts. Clones were read by immunoSEQ multiplex PCR, and TCRdb kept only the in-frame ones, dropping some. Clone size and V and J calls were adopted from that table, with D and trimming inferred from the DNA. This table has just under 350,000 clones, 90% to 95% appearing once. This entry comes from a study of blood T cell repertoires in COVID-19. Study in general: The samples span acute and convalescent COVID-19 from the United States, Italy and Spain. The analysed material was cDNA or gDNA that came from T cells, B-cell-depleted T cells, or PBMCs.

Specimen: peripheral blood. V usage is TRBV5-4 and J usage is TRBJ2-5; 7 nucleotides align to TRBD2. This sequence was found in a woman younger than 35 who had recovered from COVID-19. CDR3 bases: TGTGCCAGCAGCTTGGAGGGAGGGCCGCTGGAGACCCAGTACTTC. Residues: CASSLEGGPLETQYF. Complete variable domain (other parts from reference TRBV5-4 and TRBJ2-5): ETGVTQSPTHLIKTRGQQVTLRCSSQSGHNTVSWYQQALGQGPQFIFQYYREEENGRGNFPPRFSGLQFPNYSSELNVNALELDDSALYLCASSLEGGPLETQYFGPGTRLLVL.